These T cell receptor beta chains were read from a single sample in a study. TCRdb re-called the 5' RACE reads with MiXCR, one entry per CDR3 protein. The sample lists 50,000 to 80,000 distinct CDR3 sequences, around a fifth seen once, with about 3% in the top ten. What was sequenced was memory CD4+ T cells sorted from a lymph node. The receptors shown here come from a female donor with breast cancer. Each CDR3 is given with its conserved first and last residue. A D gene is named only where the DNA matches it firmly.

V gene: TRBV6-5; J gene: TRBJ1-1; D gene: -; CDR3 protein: CASSWRNGANEAFF
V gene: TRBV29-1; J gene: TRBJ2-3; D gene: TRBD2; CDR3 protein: CSVGSGRLDTQYF
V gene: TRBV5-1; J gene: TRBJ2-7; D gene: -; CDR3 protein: CASSLQAHAYEQYF
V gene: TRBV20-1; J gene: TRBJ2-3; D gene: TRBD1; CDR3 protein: CSAFASDRGSTDTQYF
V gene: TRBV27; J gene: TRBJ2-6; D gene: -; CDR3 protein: CASSFQMSSGANVLTF
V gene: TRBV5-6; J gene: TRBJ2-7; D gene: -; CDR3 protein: CASSLGGRAVEQYF
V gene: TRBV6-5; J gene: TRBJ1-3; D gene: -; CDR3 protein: CASHRIAGNTIYF
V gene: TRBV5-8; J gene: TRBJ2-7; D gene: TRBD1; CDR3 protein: CASSLDRGVNEQYF
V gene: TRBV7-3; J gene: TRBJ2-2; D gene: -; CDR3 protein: CASSSGRELFF
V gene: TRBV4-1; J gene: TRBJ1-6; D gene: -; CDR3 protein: CASSQDWSGSPLHF
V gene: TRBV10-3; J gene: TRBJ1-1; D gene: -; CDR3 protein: CAISGGTLGTEAFF
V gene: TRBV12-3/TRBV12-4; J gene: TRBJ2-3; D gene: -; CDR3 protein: CASSFLGDLTQYF
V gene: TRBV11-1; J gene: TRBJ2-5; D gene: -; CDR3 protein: CASSLDWETQYF
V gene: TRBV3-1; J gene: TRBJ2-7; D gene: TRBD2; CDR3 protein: CASSQAGLAGGDEQYF
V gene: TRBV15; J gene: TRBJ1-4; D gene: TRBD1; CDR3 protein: CATSRGITGDEKLFF
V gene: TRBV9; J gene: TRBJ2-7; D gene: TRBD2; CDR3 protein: CASSVSLEARRGLATGGNEQYF
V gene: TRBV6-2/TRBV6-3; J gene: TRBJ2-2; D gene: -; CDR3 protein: CASGSGGYGELFF
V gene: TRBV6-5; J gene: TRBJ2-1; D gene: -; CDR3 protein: CASRTLSDEQFF
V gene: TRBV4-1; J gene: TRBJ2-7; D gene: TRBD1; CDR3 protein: CASSPQGSSYEQYF
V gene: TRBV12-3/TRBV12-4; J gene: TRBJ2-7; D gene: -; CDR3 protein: CASSLRNEQYF
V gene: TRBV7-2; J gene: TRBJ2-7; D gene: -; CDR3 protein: CASSTTGTQRGEQYF
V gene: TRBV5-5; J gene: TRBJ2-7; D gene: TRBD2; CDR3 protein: CASSPTSGSYYEQYF
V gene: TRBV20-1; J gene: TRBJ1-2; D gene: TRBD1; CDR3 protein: CSVTGTAGGYTF
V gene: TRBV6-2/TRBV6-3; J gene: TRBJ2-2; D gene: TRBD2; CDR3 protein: CATQLSGLEITGELFF
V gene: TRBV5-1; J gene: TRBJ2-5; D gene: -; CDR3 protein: CASSILGQQETQYF
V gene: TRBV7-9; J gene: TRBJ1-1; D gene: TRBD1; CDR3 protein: CAGSFWTGENTEAFF
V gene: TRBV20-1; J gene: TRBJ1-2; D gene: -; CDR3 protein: CSATPPGHNNGGYTF
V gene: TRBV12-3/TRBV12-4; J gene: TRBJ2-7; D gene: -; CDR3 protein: CASSPRLGEQYF
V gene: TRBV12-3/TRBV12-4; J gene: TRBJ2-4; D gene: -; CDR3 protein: CASRPTTGTKNIQYF
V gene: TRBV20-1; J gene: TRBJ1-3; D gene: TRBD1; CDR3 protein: CSARDRDRDGYGNTIYF
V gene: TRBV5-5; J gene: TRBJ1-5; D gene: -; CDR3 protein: CASSFSGLNQPQHF
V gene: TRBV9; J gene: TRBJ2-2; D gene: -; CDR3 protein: CASSVAESVTGELFF
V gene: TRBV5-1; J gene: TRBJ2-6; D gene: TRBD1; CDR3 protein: CASSSGDRKEANVLTF
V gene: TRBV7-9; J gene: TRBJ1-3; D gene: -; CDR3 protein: CASGRGGNTIYF
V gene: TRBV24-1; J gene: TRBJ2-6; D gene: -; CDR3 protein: CATSSSRLVSGANVLTF
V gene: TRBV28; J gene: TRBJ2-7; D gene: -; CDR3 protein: CASSFVKRQGRVEQYF
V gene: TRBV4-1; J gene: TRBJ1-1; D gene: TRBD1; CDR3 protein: CASSQAGAGRGRSTEAFF
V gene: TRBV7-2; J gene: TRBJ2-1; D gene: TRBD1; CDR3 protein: CASSTYLQGANEQFF
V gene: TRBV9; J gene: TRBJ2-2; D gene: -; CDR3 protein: CASSVGYSRELFF
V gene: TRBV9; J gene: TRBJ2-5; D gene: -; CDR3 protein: CASSSMGGQETQYF
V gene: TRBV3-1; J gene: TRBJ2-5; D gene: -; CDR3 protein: CASSQTGPETQYF
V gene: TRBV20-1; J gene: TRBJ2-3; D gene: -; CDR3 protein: CSATDPKGTADTQYF
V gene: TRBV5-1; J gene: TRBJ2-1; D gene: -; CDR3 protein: CASSAGTGPTNEQFF
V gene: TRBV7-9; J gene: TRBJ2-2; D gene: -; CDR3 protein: CASSFTSDTGELSF
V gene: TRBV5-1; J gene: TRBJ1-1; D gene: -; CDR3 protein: CASSLEQGNTEAFF
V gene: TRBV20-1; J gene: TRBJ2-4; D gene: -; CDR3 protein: CSARTEKNIQYF
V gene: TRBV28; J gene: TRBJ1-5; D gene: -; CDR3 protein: CASSPPGNSNQPQHF
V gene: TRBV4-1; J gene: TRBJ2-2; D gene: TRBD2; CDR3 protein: CASSQKSGDLTGELFF
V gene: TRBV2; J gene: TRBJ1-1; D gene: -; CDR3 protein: CASNDQSHTEAFF
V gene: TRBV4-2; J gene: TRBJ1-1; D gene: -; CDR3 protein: CASSQGDMNTEAFF
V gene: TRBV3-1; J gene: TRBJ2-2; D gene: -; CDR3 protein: CASSHTAGELFF
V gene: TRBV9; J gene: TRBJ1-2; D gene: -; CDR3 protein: CASSVGAGNYGYTF
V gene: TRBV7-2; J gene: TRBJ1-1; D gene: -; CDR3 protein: CASSFGRRQSFSEAFF
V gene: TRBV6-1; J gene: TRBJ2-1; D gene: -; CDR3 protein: CASSSGLGGNEQFF